Below are 5 T cell receptor beta chains sequenced from a single sample in a study of CD8 T cells in ankylosing spondylitis. TCRdb re-derived calls from the 5' RACE reads in MiXCR, one entry per CDR3 protein. The sample consists of roughly 230,000 distinct CDR3 sequences, 15% to 20% of them appearing once. The sample was blood, either unsorted or a sorted T cell fraction (not recorded which). The origin of the receptors is a male donor with ankylosing spondylitis or in good health (not recorded which).

The rearrangement uses TRBV29-1 and TRBJ2-1, with D possibly TRBD1 on 7 matching bases. This CDR3 is 12 amino acids long. Trimming cost V 7 bases and J 8 bases, with 15 bases left between them. Germline values: CDR1 SQVTM, CDR2 ANQGSEA. The CDR3 loop is CSAGRGAHEQFF. The CDR3 DNA follows: TGCAGCGCCGGCAGGGGGGCCCATGAGCAGTTCTTC.

This clonotype was observed a few times. The rearrangement uses TRBV6-2 or TRBV6-3 and TRBJ2-7; 9 nucleotides align to TRBD1. Germline V gene sequence: CDR1 MNHEY, CDR2 SVGEGT. The CDR3 length is 17 residues. Germline trimming cut 2 bases from V and 3 bases from J; bases unmatched to any gene: 11. The CDR3 protein is CASSYREPGQGFYEQYF. DNA for the CDR3: TGTGCCAGCAGTTACCGGGAACCGGGACAGGGCTTCTACGAGCAGTACTTC.

This clonotype showed up many times. V usage is TRBV4-2 and J usage is TRBJ2-2; D unresolved. The CDR3 is made up of 12 amino acids. Looked up from germline, CDR1 is LGHNA and CDR2 is YNFKEQ. Between the trimmed V and J ends, which lost 6 bases and 6 bases, there was a span of 8 bases. CDR3 sequence reads: CASSEAAGELFF. The CDR3 coding sequence is TGTGCCAGCAGTGAGGCAGCCGGGGAGCTGTTTTTT.

This clonotype was counted between two and nine times. The chain carries TRBV5-6 and TRBJ2-5, with 7 bases aligning to TRBD1. Per the germline V gene, CDR1 is SGHDT and CDR2 is YYEEEE. The CDR3 length is 16 residues. Unmatched junction bases numbered 9, after V lost 3 bases and J lost 1 base. The CDR3 protein is CASSSDRFNIQETQYF. The DNA for the CDR3 is TGTGCCAGCAGCTCGGACAGGTTCAACATCCAAGAGACCCAGTACTTC.

This clonotype has only a few counts. The V call is TRBV12-3 or TRBV12-4, the J call TRBJ2-4; the D gene is possibly TRBD2 (6 bases). The CDR3 length is 17 residues. Trimming removed 2 bases at V and 0 bases at J, with 14 bases between. CDR3 in DNA: TGTGCCAGCAGTTTAAGGCGGGATTATTTAGCCAAAAACATTCAGTACTTC. It codes for CASSLRRDYLAKNIQYF.